The clone carrying this T cell receptor (beta chain) was counted between two and nine times. Its target is unknown. J lost 1 base, V lost 5 bases, and 13 bases had no gene match. Germline-derived CDR1 and CDR2 are SEHNR and FQNEAQ (reference sequence). This CDR3 is 18 amino acids long. 5'-RACE, quantitative and with molecular barcodes, yielded the TCR beta libraries. Each CDR3 protein is one row after TCRdb ran MiXCR on the 5' RACE reads. The table shows roughly 450,000 distinct CDR3 sequences, with 25% to 30% occurring only once. This record comes from a study of CD8 T cells in ankylosing spondylitis. Study-wide results and caveats: Disease-associated clonotypes exhibited CD8+ identity and were relatively infrequent in peripheral blood. A TCR beta motif made of eight highly homologous variants seemed typical of ankylosing spondylitis blood.

This rearrangement joins TRBV7-9 to TRBJ1-1, with TRBD1 matching 10 bases. The origin of this receptor is a male donor with ankylosing spondylitis. Sequencing was carried out using blood, either unsorted or a sorted T cell fraction (not recorded which). DNA for the CDR3: TGTGCCAGCAGCACCCAGGGACAGGGGCGTCTTCGGAACACTGAAGCTTTCTTT. It specifies CASSTQGQGRLRNTEAFF.